The present T cell receptor (beta chain) was sequenced within a study of blood T cells in healthy people across ages. Whole-study results and caveats: Higher naive T cell percentage went strongly together with higher TCR beta diversity. Long-lived donors carried more naive CD4+ cells and greater diversity than aged donors.

Only a few counts were recorded for this clonotype. The antigen remains undetermined. Each sample provided at least 6 micrograms of extracted total RNA. Germline V gene sequence: CDR1 SEHNR, CDR2 FQNEAQ (reference sequence). The CDR3 is 17 amino acids. V gave up 3 bases and J gave up 5 bases, with 22 bases separating them. Then a second PCR, running roughly 7 to 11 cycles, was carried out with a sample-barcoded 5' primer and a J-beta primer mix. Tags on each cDNA molecule came from a template-switch adaptor with 12 random nucleotides. Via MiXCR, TCRdb re-called the 5' RACE reads, giving one row per CDR3 protein. The sample lists about 970,000 distinct CDR3 sequences; roughly 50% were seen once.

This receptor was taken from a woman in her sixties in good health. The chain links TRBV7-9 to TRBJ2-5, with D perhaps TRBD1 (5 bases). Sequenced input: blood. CDR3 amino acids: CASSLLPRQYSLETQYF. The CDR3 DNA sequence: TGTGCCAGCAGCTTGCTACCAAGACAGTATTCTTTGGAGACCCAGTACTTC. Supplemented by reference TRBV7-9 and TRBJ2-5, the full variable domain reads DTGVSQNPRHKITKRGQNVTFRCDPISEHNRLYWYRQTLGQGPEFLTYFQNEAQLEKSRLLSDRFSAERPKGSFSTLEIQRTEQGDSAMYLCASSLLPRQYSLETQYFGPGTRLLVL.